Each of the 27 T cell receptor beta chains below was sequenced from the same sample in a study of blood T cells in healthy people across ages. The use of a sample-barcoded 5' primer and a J-beta primer mix characterized a second PCR of roughly 6 to 11 cycles. TCRdb re-derived calls from the 5' RACE reads in MiXCR, one entry per CDR3 protein. Found here are hundreds of thousands of distinct CDR3 sequences, around 45% of them singletons; the top ten hold roughly 34%. What was sequenced was blood. These receptors all come from a woman aged 55-70 years in good health.

The chain uses TRBV9 and TRBJ1-4; unclear D gene. Germline CDR1 SGDLS, CDR2 YYNGEE. This CDR3 comprises 14 residues. V was clipped by 0 bases and J by 7 bases, with 10 bases between them. CDR3 DNA: TGTGCCAGCAGCGTAGCCCGGGTCGGTGAAAAACTGTTTTTT. Translation gives CASSVARVGEKLFF.

This clonotype was observed many times. This sequence joins TRBV28 and TRBJ2-3; 10 positions match TRBD1. V lost 4 bases, J lost 5 bases, and 9 bases stayed unmatched. Per the germline V gene, CDR1 is MDHEN and CDR2 is SYDVKM. The CDR3 consists of 16 residues. CDR3: CASSSPGQGRRDTQYF. The CDR3 DNA follows: TGTGCCAGCAGTTCGCCGGGACAGGGGAGACGAGATACGCAGTATTTT.

The table lists this clonotype with a few counts. The chain employs TRBV7-2 and TRBJ2-7, with 11 positions matching TRBD1. Germline lookup yields CDR1 SGHTA and CDR2 FQGNSA. Losses at the gene ends were 3 bases for V and 4 bases for J; bases not matched to a gene: 14. This CDR3 has 18 residues. CDR3 sequence (DNA): TGTGCCAGCAGCTTTTCACCGGACAGGGGGCTTACTGGGTACGAGCAGTACTTC. Translation gives CASSFSPDRGLTGYEQYF.

The V call is TRBV5-1, the J call TRBJ1-2; tentatively, D is TRBD1 (5 bases). Trimming stripped 4 bases from V and 12 bases from J, with 16 bases between. The CDR3 is 12 amino acids. Germline V gene data show CDR1 as SGHRS and CDR2 as YFSETQ. The CDR3 coding sequence is TGCGCCAGCAGCGTGACTCGGGGGGAAAACACCTTC. It is translated as CASSVTRGENTF.

The V gene is TRBV5-1, the J gene TRBJ1-2, with D possibly TRBD1 on 5 matching bases. The CDR3 is made up of 15 amino acids. Trimming pared 4 bases from V and 6 bases from J, leaving 19 bases between. From germline, CDR1 is SGHRS and CDR2 YFSETQ. DNA of the CDR3: TGCGCCAGCAGCCCCGAGAGGGTCCGGGGGGATGGCTACACCTTC. As protein: CASSPERVRGDGYTF.

This sequence joins TRBV29-1 and TRBJ2-7; D unresolved. Germline loops: CDR1 SQVTM, CDR2 ANQGSEA. This CDR3 has 18 amino acids. V was cut by 0 bases and J by 7 bases, with 28 bases left in between. For the CDR3, the DNA is TGCAGCGTTGAAGATTCCAATCGTCGGATTCCATACTACAATGAGCAGTACTTC. It specifies CSVEDSNRRIPYYNEQYF.

For the CDR3, the DNA is TGTGCCATCAGTAGTCCCCAGGGGACGGAGACTGAAGCTTTCTTT. Residues: CAISSPQGTETEAFF. The chain uses TRBV10-3 and TRBJ1-1; D is possibly TRBD1 (6 bases). CDR3 size: 15 residues. The V end was cut by 5 bases, the J end by 5 bases, with 18 bases between. Germline CDR1 reads ENHRY; CDR2 reads SYGVKD.

This clonotype occurred many times. At one end the junction does not follow the germline gene, possibly because of a read error. V gene TRBV5-1 combines with J gene TRBJ2-7, with TRBD1 matching 8 bases. The CDR3 sequence is 12 residues long. Germline V CDR1 and CDR2: SGHRS, YFSETQ. CDR3 sequence: CASSGQGYEQYF. The CDR3 DNA is TGTGCCAGCAGTGGACAGGGTTACGAGCAGTACTTC. Drawing the rest from reference TRBV5-1 and TRBJ2-7, the complete variable domain is KAGVTQTPRYLIKTRGQQVTLSCSPISGHRSVSWYQQTPGQGLQFLFEYFSETQRNKGNFPGRFSGRQFSNSRSEMNVSTLELGDSALYLCASSGQGYEQYFGPGTRLTVT.

In this sample, this clonotype turned up a few times. The chain employs TRBV4-3 and TRBJ2-2; TRBD2 matches at 10 bases. This CDR3 is 16 amino acids long. J was trimmed by 1 base and V by 4 bases; bases with no gene match: 3. Germline V gives CDR1 LGHNA, CDR2 YSLEER. CDR3 loop: CASSLLAGENTGELFF. The CDR3, as DNA: TGCGCCAGCAGCCTCCTAGCGGGAGAGAACACCGGGGAGCTGTTTTTT.

On this clonotype itself: A read error may explain this, as a much larger clone is one base away. The chain links TRBV27 to TRBJ2-3, with 7 bases that match TRBD2. The CDR3 is made up of 15 amino acids. Germline V gene data show CDR1 as MNHEY and CDR2 as SMNVEV (reference sequence). V lost 2 bases and J lost 4; bases outside the gene matches: 6. DNA of the CDR3: TGTGCCAGCAGTTTACGGCGCGGGAGAGCAGATACGCAGTATTTT. Its protein is CASSLRRGRADTQYF.

The chain has TRBV7-2 and TRBJ1-6; D might be TRBD1 (5 bases). The CDR3 is 15 residues long. Per the germline V gene, CDR1 is SGHTA and CDR2 is FQGNSA. Trimming shortened V by 8 bases and J by 9 bases, and 20 bases separated the two germline ends. Here the CDR3 DNA reads TGTGCCAGCTGCGTTGGGACGGCAAGCCTTTCACCCCTCCACTTT. Protein product: CASCVGTASLSPLHF.

This clonotype was counted a few times. The chain combines TRBV7-9 with TRBJ2-5, with D maybe TRBD1 (6 bases). V lost 3 bases and J lost 2, with 16 bases in between. Germline V gene sequence: CDR1 SEHNR, CDR2 FQNEAQ (reference sequence). The CDR3 contains 16 residues. The CDR3 DNA follows: TGTGCCAGCAGCTTCAACAGCTGGCAGGGGCAAGAGACCCAGTACTTC. The encoded protein is CASSFNSWQGQETQYF. The variable domain in full, completed from reference TRBV7-9 and TRBJ2-5, reads DTGVSQNPRHKITKRGQNVTFRCDPISEHNRLYWYRQTLGQGPEFLTYFQNEAQLEKSRLLSDRFSAERPKGSFSTLEIQRTEQGDSAMYLCASSFNSWQGQETQYFGPGTRLLVL.

This clonotype was observed a handful of times. The rearrangement uses TRBV10-3 and TRBJ1-2; D call uncertain. Per the germline V gene, CDR1 is ENHRY and CDR2 is SYGVKD. V lost 3 bases to trimming and J lost 6 bases, with 14 bases between them. This CDR3 has 14 amino acids. The CDR3 DNA is TGTGCCATCAGTGATAGCGCCGCGGGCGATGGCTACACCTTC. Its translation is CAISDSAAGDGYTF.

This clonotype was picked up a small number of times. The chain combines TRBV27 with TRBJ2-4, with TRBD2 identical over 9 bases. The assigned J gene may be wrong: the sequence end matches TRBJ2-7 better. This CDR3 spans 15 amino acids. Germline lookup yields CDR1 MNHEY and CDR2 SMNVEV (reference sequence). CDR3 coding DNA: TGTGCCAGCAGCCTAAGGGCGGGAGGGTCCTACGAGCAGTACTTC. Protein sequence: CASSLRAGGSYEQYF.

The gene calls are TRBV2 and TRBJ2-5; D perhaps matches TRBD2 (5 bases). The CDR3 covers 15 residues. Germline V gene sequence: CDR1 SNHLY, CDR2 FYNNEI. The V end was cut by 5 bases, the J end by 2 bases, with 15 bases between. As DNA, the CDR3 is TGTGCCAGCAGTCTGGACTTGACTACTCAAGAGACCCAGTACTTC. This gives the protein CASSLDLTTQETQYF. The full variable domain, with the rest looked up from reference TRBV2 and TRBJ2-5, is EPEVTQTPSHQVTQMGQEVILRCVPISNHLYFYWYRQILGQKVEFLVSFYNNEISEKSEIFDDQFSVERPDGSNFTLKIRSTKLEDSAMYFCASSLDLTTQETQYFGPGTRLLVL.

The chain couples TRBV29-1 to TRBJ2-3; 9 bases fit TRBD2. The V segment lost 3 bases and the J segment 4 bases; nucleotides outside the gene matches: 5. Germline CDR1 reads SQVTM; CDR2 reads ANQGSEA. This CDR3 spans 14 amino acids. The CDR3 loop is CSVDGSGSPDTQYF. CDR3 DNA sequence: TGCAGCGTTGATGGTAGCGGGAGCCCAGATACGCAGTATTTT.

The sample holds a few counts of this clonotype. The chain joins TRBV20-1 to TRBJ2-3, with TRBD2 matching 9 bases. CDR3 length: 16 amino acids. The germline V gene encodes CDR1 DFQATT and CDR2 SNEGSKA (reference sequence). V shed 6 bases, J shed 2 bases, and the junction held 12 bases outside the gene matches. The CDR3 sequence: CSAWTSANFNTDTQYF. CDR3 coding DNA: TGCAGTGCGTGGACTAGCGCTAATTTTAACACAGATACGCAGTATTTT.

The gene calls are TRBV7-6 and TRBJ1-1; D not certain. Germline values: CDR1 SGHVS, CDR2 FNYEAQ. V lost 7 bases and J lost 0, with 12 bases in between. The CDR3 has 14 residues. The CDR3 sequence is CASNYGGMNTEAFF. The CDR3, as DNA: TGTGCCAGCAACTACGGAGGCATGAACACTGAAGCTTTCTTT.

This clonotype was counted ten times or more. The rearrangement uses TRBV28 and TRBJ2-5, with TRBD1 matching 7 bases. The trim removed 5 bases at V and 13 bases at J, leaving 10 bases unmatched. The CDR3 loop spans 12 amino acids. Germline-derived CDR1 and CDR2 are MDHEN and SYDVKM. In DNA form, the CDR3 reads TGTGCCAGCAGTAACCAACTAGGGGGCCTGTACTTC. Amino acids: CASSNQLGGLYF.

The V call is TRBV7-9, the J call TRBJ2-3; no definite D call. The V end lost 2 bases, the J end lost 2 bases, and 5 bases lay between the germline ends. This CDR3 spans 13 amino acids. Germline V gene lookup returns CDR1 SEHNR and CDR2 FQNEAQ (reference sequence). Here the CDR3 DNA reads TGTGCCAGCAGCTTATTCGACACAGATACGCAGTATTTT. Encoded protein: CASSLFDTDTQYF. The full variable domain, rest sourced from reference TRBV7-9 and TRBJ2-3, is DTGVSQNPRHKITKRGQNVTFRCDPISEHNRLYWYRQTLGQGPEFLTYFQNEAQLEKSRLLSDRFSAERPKGSFSTLEIQRTEQGDSAMYLCASSLFDTDTQYFGPGTRLTVL.

The V call is TRBV15, the J call TRBJ1-2; D call uncertain. CDR3 size: 13 residues. V was pared by 5 bases and J by 6 bases, with 13 bases between. Germline CDR1 is LNHNV and CDR2 is YYDKDF (reference sequence). CDR3 in DNA: TGTGCCACCAGCCGACGGACGTACGATGGCTACACCTTC. This codes for CATSRRTYDGYTF.

This clonotype came up a few times. The rearrangement links TRBV20-1 to TRBJ2-7, with D possibly being TRBD2 (5 bases). In germline, CDR1 is DFQATT, CDR2 SNEGSKA (reference sequence). The CDR3 spans 12 residues. Trimming pared 5 bases from V and 3 bases from J, leaving 11 bases between. This CDR3 is CSAPERHYEQYF. CDR3 nucleotides: TGCAGTGCTCCTGAGCGGCACTACGAGCAGTACTTC.

With regard to this clonotype: Its ends do not fully match the called genes, so a read error is possible. The V call is TRBV2, the J call TRBJ2-3; D possibly corresponds to TRBD1 (5 bases). Per the germline V gene, CDR1 is SNHLY and CDR2 is FYNNEI. This CDR3 spans 13 amino acids. In DNA, the CDR3 is TGTGCCAACAGTCGACAGTTCACAGATACGCAGTATTTT. Translating gives CANSRQFTDTQYF.

This sequence joins TRBV29-1 and TRBJ2-1; possibly TRBD1 for D (5 bases). The germline gives CDR1 SQVTM, CDR2 ANQGSEA. Between the trimmed V and J ends, which lost 5 bases and 3 bases, there was a span of 11 bases. The CDR3 loop spans 13 amino acids. The CDR3 loop is CSVPPDNYNEQFF. The CDR3 DNA reads TGCAGCGTTCCACCGGACAACTACAATGAGCAGTTCTTC.

This clonotype showed up just a few times. The rearrangement joins TRBV18 to TRBJ1-2, with D uncertain. The CDR3 contains 16 residues. Between the trimmed V and J ends, which lost 0 bases and 0 bases, there was a span of 11 bases. Germline V gene sequence: CDR1 KGHSH, CDR2 LQKENI. The CDR3 region has the DNA TGTGCCAGCTCACCACCGTTGAGGACGACTAACTATGGCTACACCTTC. It encodes CASSPPLRTTNYGYTF.

The chain employs TRBV28 and TRBJ2-7; 8 nucleotides line up with TRBD2. The CDR3 loop spans 14 amino acids. The germline V gene has CDR1 MDHEN and CDR2 SYDVKM. V dropped 11 bases and J dropped 2; count of bases not matched to a gene: 11. CDR3 nucleotide sequence: TGTGCCGCGGGTGGACTAGCTAGTCCCTACGAGCAGTACTTC. Its protein product is CAAGGLASPYEQYF.

This clonotype was counted between two and nine times. V and J are TRBV12-3 or TRBV12-4 and TRBJ2-7; D is uncertain. This CDR3 comprises 11 residues. The V gene lost 3 bases and the J gene lost 8 bases, with 8 bases spanning the gap. CDR3 sequence: CASSFGGQQYF. In DNA form, the CDR3 reads TGTGCCAGCAGTTTCGGCGGTCAGCAGTACTTC.